What follows are 18 T cell receptor beta chains derived from one specimen sequenced in a study of T cells after yellow fever vaccination. A single record per CDR3 protein comes from TCRdb applying MiXCR to the 5' RACE reads. The data show some 260,000 distinct CDR3 sequences, about 5.2% seen once. The input for sequencing was CD4+ T cells sorted from PBMCs, taken on the day of the yellow fever booster vaccination. The source of these receptors is a man younger than 35 who received the YFV17D yellow fever vaccine.

This chain uses TRBV7-3 with TRBJ1-1; 8 nucleotides line up with TRBD1. V lost 6 bases to trimming and J lost 4 bases; unmatched junction nucleotides: 7. The CDR3 has 14 amino acids. Germline assignment: CDR1 SGHTA and CDR2 FQGTGA. Here the CDR3 reads CASSSRQGSTEAFF. CDR3 nucleotide sequence: TGTGCCAGCAGTTCACGACAGGGGTCCACTGAAGCTTTCTTT.

This clonotype was found many times. J is TRBJ2-7 and V is TRBV5-6; a possible D gene is TRBD1 (6 bases). The CDR3 runs to 13 residues. Trimming took 4 bases from V and 1 from J, leaving 9 bases between them. Germline CDR1 is SGHDT and CDR2 is YYEEEE. CDR3 in amino acids: CASSLTGSYEQYV. DNA for the CDR3: TGTGCCAGCAGCCTCACAGGGTCCTACGAGCAGTACGTC.

The J gene is TRBJ2-3, the V gene TRBV11-3, with D possibly matching TRBD2 (5 bases). Germline V gene sequence: CDR1 SGHNT, CDR2 YENEEA. V was pared by 3 bases and J by 2 bases, with 9 bases between. CDR3 length: 14 amino acids. The CDR3 bases are TGTGCCAGCAGCTTCTCGGGGTTCACAGATACGCAGTATTTT. As protein: CASSFSGFTDTQYF. Full variable domain (outside the CDR3, taken from reference TRBV11-3 and TRBJ2-3): EAGVVQSPRYKIIEKKQPVAFWCNPISGHNTLYWYLQNLGQGPELLIRYENEEAVDDSQLPKDRFSAERLKGVDSTLKIQPAELGDSAVYLCASSFSGFTDTQYFGPGTRLTVL.

V is TRBV30 and J is TRBJ1-5, with D perhaps matching TRBD1 (5 bases). Trimming removed 3 bases at V and 6 bases at J, with 18 bases between. CDR1 is GTSNPN and CDR2 is SVGIG in the germline V gene (reference sequence). CDR3 length equals 15 residues. The CDR3 coding sequence is TGTGCCTGGAGCGGGGTAGGGGCAGGGAGTCAGCCCCAGCATTTT. As protein: CAWSGVGAGSQPQHF. The variable domain in full, with the rest retrieved from reference TRBV30 and TRBJ1-5, is SQTIHQWPATLVQPVGSPLSLECTVEGTSNPNLYWYRQAAGRGLQLLFYSVGIGQISSEVPQNLSASRPQDRQFILSSKKLLLSDSGFYLCAWSGVGAGSQPQHFGDGTRLSIL.

This clonotype was seen repeatedly, ten times or more. This chain joins TRBV7-9 and TRBJ2-5, with a weak D call TRBD1 (6 bases). Germline V gene data show CDR1 as SEHNR and CDR2 as FQNEAQ (reference sequence). The V end lost 2 bases, the J end lost 5 bases, and 12 bases lay between the germline ends. The CDR3 is 14 residues long. The CDR3: CASSLSPRGETQYF. CDR3 DNA: TGTGCCAGCAGCTTATCGCCCAGGGGTGAGACCCAGTACTTC.

Only a few counts were recorded for this clonotype. CDR3 sequence: CASSPPGASGNTIYF. The CDR3 coding sequence is TGTGCCAGCTCACCACCGGGGGCTTCTGGAAACACCATATATTTT. The chain is built from TRBV18 and TRBJ1-3, with D perhaps matching TRBD1 (6 bases). This CDR3 contains 15 residues. Germline V gene data show CDR1 as KGHSH and CDR2 as LQKENI. V was cut by 0 bases and J by 1 base, with 7 bases left in between.

This chain connects TRBV20-1 to TRBJ2-7, with D possibly matching TRBD2 (5 bases). The CDR3 has 13 residues. From germline, CDR1 is DFQATT and CDR2 SNEGSKA (reference sequence). V shed 6 bases and J shed 5 bases, with 17 bases lying between them. CDR3 amino acids: CSASPRAANEQYF. CDR3 coding DNA: TGCAGTGCCTCTCCGAGGGCAGCCAACGAGCAGTACTTC.

The V gene is TRBV4-1, the J gene TRBJ1-6; no clear D. CDR1 MGHRA and CDR2 YSYEKL come from the germline V gene. The length of the CDR3 is 17 residues. The ends were cut back, 0 bases at V and 7 bases at J, with 16 bases in the middle. CDR3 sequence reads: CASSQDWPGIRNSPLHF. CDR3 sequence (DNA): TGCGCCAGCAGCCAAGATTGGCCGGGTATACGAAATTCACCCCTCCACTTT.

This chain joins TRBV6-2 or TRBV6-3 and TRBJ2-2, with D possibly TRBD1 on 6 matching bases. The CDR3 is 14 amino acids. Germline V gene data show CDR1 as MNHEY and CDR2 as SVGEGT. Trimming pared 4 bases from V and 5 bases from J, leaving 11 bases between. This CDR3 is CASSSRGATGELFF. DNA for the CDR3: TGTGCCAGCAGTTCCAGGGGAGCGACCGGGGAGCTGTTTTTT.

This clonotype was recorded a few times. The rearrangement links TRBV6-5 to TRBJ1-5; TRBD1 is a possible D gene (6 bases). In germline, CDR1 is MNHEY, CDR2 SVGAGI. The CDR3 is 14 residues long. Deletions cut 4 bases from V and 7 bases from J, with 14 bases between. The CDR3 nucleotides are TGTGCCAGCAGTTTAAGAAAGGGGGAACAGCCCCAGCATTTT. It yields the protein CASSLRKGEQPQHF.

The CDR3 sequence is CSARDLAGASYEQYF. DNA of the CDR3: TGCAGTGCTAGAGACCTAGCGGGGGCCTCCTACGAGCAGTACTTC. The rearrangement joins TRBV20-1 to TRBJ2-7; the match to TRBD2 covers 10 bases. Germline CDR1 and CDR2: DFQATT and SNEGSKA (reference sequence). There are 15 residues in the CDR3. Losses at the gene ends were 0 bases for V and 0 bases for J; bases not matched to a gene: 2.

This clonotype was counted ten times or more. The V call is TRBV5-1, the J call TRBJ2-7, with 7 bases identical to TRBD1. The J segment lost 3 bases and the V segment lost 1 base, leaving 7 bases of the junction unmatched. The CDR3 is 15 amino acids. The germline gives CDR1 SGHRS, CDR2 YFSETQ. The CDR3 DNA is TGCGCCAGCAGCTTGAAGCCAGGGGGTCTCTACGAGCAGTACGTC. Amino acids: CASSLKPGGLYEQYV.

In its sample, this clonotype was seen many times. CDR3 region: CASSYPSGLAFF. CDR3 coding DNA: TGTGCCAGCAGTTACCCGAGTGGTTTAGCTTTCTTT. The rearrangement uses TRBV6-5 and TRBJ1-1; no reliable D call. V was cut by 2 bases and J by 10 bases, with 11 bases left in between. CDR1 is MNHEY and CDR2 is SVGAGI in the germline V gene. The length of the CDR3 is 12 residues.

This clonotype was found a few times. The chain uses TRBV10-3 and TRBJ2-7; 10 nucleotides align to TRBD1. This CDR3 comprises 17 residues. Germline CDR1 reads ENHRY; CDR2 reads SYGVKD. Germline trimming cut 0 bases from V and 3 bases from J; bases unmatched to any gene: 8. CDR3 amino acids: CAISESGATGGRYEQYF. Written as DNA, the CDR3 is TGTGCCATCAGTGAGTCGGGGGCGACAGGGGGCCGCTACGAGCAGTACTTC.

This clonotype was found many times. The chain is built from TRBV5-6 and TRBJ2-1; 8 bases map to TRBD2. Germline CDR1 and CDR2: SGHDT and YYEEEE. V lost 4 bases, J lost 10 bases, and 13 bases stayed unmatched. The CDR3 loop spans 15 amino acids. The CDR3 spells CASSRSGGVLREQFF. The CDR3 DNA follows: TGTGCCAGCAGCCGAAGCGGGGGTGTTCTCAGGGAGCAGTTCTTC.

This chain joins TRBV21-1 and TRBJ1-4; the listed D gene, TRBD1, was not tested against the DNA. TRBV21-1 counts as a pseudogene. CDR3 size: 19 residues. CDR3 sequence: CASSKLGIFVNRGNEKLFF. The CDR3 DNA is TGTGCCAGCAGCAAACTGGGGATCTTCGTGAACAGGGGTAATGAAAAACTGTTTTTT.

This clonotype was observed a handful of times. The V and J genes are TRBV24-1 and TRBJ2-3; D is uncertain. The CDR3 is 11 residues long. Germline V gives CDR1 KGHDR, CDR2 SFDVKD. With 5 bases removed from V and 2 bases from J, the gap between germline ends came to 1 base. CDR3 in DNA: TGTGCCACCAGTGCCACAGATACGCAGTATTTT. Translation: CATSATDTQYF.

This clonotype has more than one count but fewer than ten. This chain connects TRBV11-2 to TRBJ2-1; possible D gene TRBD2, 6 bases. The ends were cut back, 3 bases at V and 0 bases at J, with 9 bases in the middle. The CDR3 is 15 amino acids. Germline CDR1 SGHAT, CDR2 FQNNGV. The CDR3 sequence: CASSFGGISYNEQFF. The CDR3 nucleotides are TGTGCCAGCAGCTTCGGGGGTATCTCCTACAATGAGCAGTTCTTC.